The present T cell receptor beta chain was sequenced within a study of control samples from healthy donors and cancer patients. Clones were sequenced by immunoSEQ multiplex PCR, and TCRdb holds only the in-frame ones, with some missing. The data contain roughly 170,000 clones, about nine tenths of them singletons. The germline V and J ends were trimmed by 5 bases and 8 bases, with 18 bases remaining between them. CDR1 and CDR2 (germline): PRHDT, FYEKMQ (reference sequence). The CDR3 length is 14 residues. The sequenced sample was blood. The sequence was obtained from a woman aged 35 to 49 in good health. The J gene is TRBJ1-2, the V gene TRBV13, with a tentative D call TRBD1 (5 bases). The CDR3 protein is CASSPNRDSGGYTF. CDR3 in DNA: TGTGCCAGCAGCCCAAACCGGGATTCAGGGGGCTACACCTTC.